One sample yielded the 22 T cell receptor beta chains listed below, sequenced in a study of OX40 agonist ivuxolimab in advanced cancers. Measured with immunoSEQ multiplex PCR; TCRdb has only the in-frame clones, and not every one. Among around 17,000 clones listed, around 78% were seen once. The sample was CD4+ or CD8+ T cells sorted from blood, taken in a trial of the OX40 agonist ivuxolimab. The origin of the receptors is an adult with an advanced solid tumor such as melanoma, head and neck, liver or kidney cancer.

This clone was counted once. This rearrangement joins TRBV5-8 to TRBJ2-2; D gene unclear. Germline assignment: CDR1 SGHTS and CDR2 YDEGEE. Trimming cost V 6 bases and J 3 bases, with 12 bases left between them. This CDR3 contains 14 residues. In DNA form, the CDR3 reads TGTGCCAGCATCGACCGGCTCTACACCGGGGAGCTGTTTTTT. The encoded protein is CASIDRLYTGELFF.

This chain connects TRBV15 to TRBJ1-2; 7 positions match TRBD1. Germline V gene sequence: CDR1 LNHNV, CDR2 YYDKDF (reference sequence). With V trimmed by 1 base and J by 12 bases, 8 bases remained unmatched. CDR3 length equals 13 residues. In DNA, the CDR3 is TGTGCCACCAGCAGAGGGACAGGCGCGGTAAACACCTTC. Protein product: CATSRGTGAVNTF.

The rearrangement links TRBV27 to TRBJ2-7; 7 bases map to TRBD1. The germline CDR1 and CDR2 sequences are MNHEY and SMNVEV (reference sequence). The J segment lost 4 bases and the V segment lost 5 bases, leaving 11 bases of the junction unmatched. CDR3 length: 15 residues. The CDR3 loop reads CASSARQQGWYEQYF. The DNA of the CDR3 is TGTGCCAGCAGTGCGCGTCAACAGGGGTGGTACGAGCAGTACTTC.

V is TRBV7-9 and J is TRBJ2-5; D is ambiguous. In germline, CDR1 is SEHNR, CDR2 FQNEAQ (reference sequence). V gave up 8 bases and J gave up 1 base, with 11 bases separating them. The CDR3 contains 13 residues. The CDR3 region has the DNA TGTGCCAGCCGCCCGACGAGCCAAGAGACCCAGTACTTC. Residues: CASRPTSQETQYF.

V is TRBV10-1 and J is TRBJ2-1; D possibly corresponds to TRBD1 (6 bases). Trimming stripped 4 bases from V and 12 bases from J, with 19 bases between. This CDR3 contains 14 residues. CDR1 WNHNN and CDR2 SYGVQD come from the germline V gene (reference sequence). DNA of the CDR3: TGCGCCAGCAGTGTGACCGACAGGCCGACGGGGCAGTTCTTC. The encoded protein is CASSVTDRPTGQFF.

The CDR3 DNA reads as TGTGCCAGCAGCTCGAACACCGGGGAGCTGTTTTTT. Its protein product is CASSSNTGELFF. The rearrangement links TRBV7-3 to TRBJ2-2, with D hard to call. V was cut by 4 bases and J by 0 bases, with 0 bases left in between. The CDR3 spans 12 residues. Germline V CDR1 and CDR2: SGHTA, FQGTGA.

CDR3 sequence reads: CASSEDRAYEQYF. CDR3 DNA: TGTGCCAGCAGCGAGGACAGGGCCTACGAGCAGTACTTC. V and J are TRBV7-9 and TRBJ2-7, with 8 bases identical to TRBD1. Germline lookup yields CDR1 SEHNR and CDR2 FQNEAQ (reference sequence). The CDR3 is 13 residues long. Trimming took 5 bases from V and 2 from J; bases not matched to a gene: 2.

This CDR3 reads CASSLVGDLSTDTQYF. The DNA of the CDR3 is TGTGCCAGCAGCTTAGTAGGGGACCTAAGCACAGATACGCAGTATTTT. The rearrangement uses TRBV7-9 and TRBJ2-3; D assignment may be TRBD1 or TRBD2 (5 bases each). Germline CDR1 SEHNR, CDR2 FQNEAQ (reference sequence). With 1 base removed from V and 0 bases from J, the gap between germline ends came to 11 bases. This CDR3 comprises 16 residues.

The chain is built from TRBV9 and TRBJ2-7; D may be TRBD2 (6 bases). Trimming pared 0 bases from V and 1 base from J, leaving 11 bases between. Per the germline V gene, CDR1 is SGDLS and CDR2 is YYNGEE. This CDR3 spans 15 amino acids. Here the CDR3 DNA reads TGTGCCAGCAGCGTAGCCTGGGGGGATTCCTACGAGCAGTACTTC. Protein: CASSVAWGDSYEQYF.

The V and J genes are TRBV2 and TRBJ1-5; perhaps TRBD1 as D (6 bases). The CDR3 is 14 residues long. Trimming took 2 bases from V and 2 from J, leaving 7 bases between them. Germline V lookup: CDR1 SNHLY, CDR2 FYNNEI. The CDR3 DNA sequence: TGTGCCAGCAGTGAATGGACAGGCAATCAGCCCCAGCATTTT. It encodes CASSEWTGNQPQHF.

This chain joins TRBV15 and TRBJ2-2; no clear D gene. V lost 4 bases and J lost 4, with 10 bases in between. CDR1 is LNHNV and CDR2 is YYDKDF in the germline V gene (reference sequence). The CDR3 totals 14 residues. The CDR3 region is CATSTGQTTGELFF. CDR3 nucleotides: TGTGCCACCAGCACTGGGCAGACCACCGGGGAGCTGTTTTTT.

This clone was recorded a few times. This chain joins TRBV28 and TRBJ2-7; a weak D match, TRBD1 (6 bases). CDR1 is MDHEN, CDR2 SYDVKM, per germline. Trimming cost V 7 bases and J 4 bases, with 20 bases left between them. The CDR3 runs to 15 residues. The CDR3, as DNA: TGTGCCAGCACCCCCCAGACAGGAGGATTTTACGAGCAGTACTTC. Translating it yields CASTPQTGGFYEQYF. Based on the CDR3 plus reference TRBV28 and TRBJ2-7, the full variable domain is DVKVTQSSRYLVKRTGEKVFLECVQDMDHENMFWYRQDPGLGLRLIYFSYDVKMKEKGDIPEGYSVSREKKERFSLILESASTNQTSMYLCASTPQTGGFYEQYFGPGTRLTVT.

The V and J genes are TRBV6-5 and TRBJ1-1; TRBD1 agrees at 11 bases. Germline lookup yields CDR1 MNHEY and CDR2 SVGAGI. CDR3 length equals 15 residues. Unmatched junction bases numbered 1, after V lost 0 bases and J lost 4 bases. In nucleotides, the CDR3 is TGTGCCAGCAGTTACTCAGGGACAGGGGGCACTGAAGCTTTCTTT. It codes for CASSYSGTGGTEAFF.

The CDR3 DNA sequence: TGTGCCAGCCAACCTGGGGGCGGGGGTTCCTACAATGAGCAGTTCTTC. This translates into CASQPGGGGSYNEQFF. The chain links TRBV19 to TRBJ2-1; the D gene is possibly TRBD2 (7 bases). Trimming left V 9 bases short and J 1 base short, with 19 bases between. CDR3 length: 16 residues. Germline assignment: CDR1 LNHDA and CDR2 SQIVND (reference sequence).

This chain's CDR3 is CASSIIHANTGELFF. As DNA, the CDR3 is TGTGCCAGTAGTATAATCCATGCGAACACCGGGGAGCTGTTTTTT. The chain links TRBV19 to TRBJ2-2; D ambiguous. CDR3 length: 15 amino acids. Germline V CDR1 and CDR2: LNHDA, SQIVND (reference sequence). Trimming left V 2 bases short and J 0 bases short, with 7 bases between.

The chain is built from TRBV27 and TRBJ2-7; D is perhaps TRBD1 (5 bases). The length of the CDR3 is 13 residues. Trimming shortened V by 2 bases and J by 6 bases, and 11 bases separated the two germline ends. Per germline, CDR1 MNHEY and CDR2 SMNVEV (reference sequence). The CDR3 spells CASSLRTFSEQYF. CDR3 bases: TGTGCCAGCAGTTTAAGGACATTTTCCGAGCAGTACTTC.

This CDR3 reads CASSLLSVSGELFF. The CDR3 DNA reads as TGTGCCAGCAGCTTATTATCAGTATCCGGGGAGCTGTTTTTT. The chain has TRBV7-2 and TRBJ2-2, with unresolved D. CDR1 is SGHTA and CDR2 is FQGNSA in the germline V gene. The CDR3 sequence is 14 residues long. V lost 2 bases to trimming and J lost 6 bases, with 10 bases between them.

Only a few counts were recorded for this clone. In DNA form, the CDR3 reads TGTGCCAGCAGCTTACTGGACGGCACCGGGGAGCTGTTTTTT. Translation gives CASSLLDGTGELFF. The chain links TRBV5-4 to TRBJ2-2; no clear D gene. This CDR3 is built from 14 residues. Germline-derived CDR1 and CDR2 are SGHNT and YYREEE (reference sequence). V lost 2 bases and J 4 bases, leaving 9 bases between the germline ends.

This chain connects TRBV6-1 to TRBJ2-1; D is unresolved. The V and J ends lost 1 base and 0 bases respectively, with 7 bases between them. This CDR3 contains 15 residues. Germline V gives CDR1 MNHNS, CDR2 SASEGT. The CDR3 here is CASSEGVSSYNEQFF. Written as DNA, the CDR3 is TGTGCCAGCAGTGAAGGGGTTAGCTCCTACAATGAGCAGTTCTTC.

This chain joins TRBV5-8 and TRBJ1-2, with a weak D call TRBD1 (5 bases). Germline V lookup: CDR1 SGHTS, CDR2 YDEGEE. The CDR3 covers 14 residues. V shed 4 bases and J shed 8 bases, with 18 bases lying between them. The CDR3: CASSPGTSETGYTF. CDR3 sequence (DNA): TGTGCCAGCAGCCCGGGGACCTCGGAGACGGGCTACACCTTC.

The rearrangement uses TRBV19 and TRBJ1-5; D not certain. The germline V gene encodes CDR1 LNHDA and CDR2 SQIVND (reference sequence). This CDR3 spans 15 amino acids. V was clipped by 5 bases and J by 4 bases, with 15 bases between them. CDR3 DNA sequence: TGTGCCAGTAGTCATTACGGGAGAGGGAATCAGCCCCAGCATTTT. Encoded protein: CASSHYGRGNQPQHF.

The chain recombines TRBV21-1 with TRBJ2-3. TRBV21-1 is a known pseudogene. The CDR3 sequence is 15 residues long. The CDR3 here is CASSKGGGSTDTQYF. The CDR3 nucleotides are TGTGCCAGCAGCAAAGGGGGCGGGAGCACAGATACGCAGTATTTT.